The 25 T cell receptor beta chains in this list originate from one sample, sequenced in a study of cytomegalovirus exposure and HLA in healthy donors. PCR used 60 Vbeta primers and 13 Jbeta primers. The data were produced by immunoSEQ multiplex PCR, yet TCRdb's version contains in-frame clones alone and is incomplete. The sample shows about 98,000 clones, approximately 83% of them seen only once. What was sequenced was PBMCs. The receptors derive from a female donor in good health and CMV-seropositive.

The chain is built from TRBV7-6 and TRBJ2-1; D ambiguous. CDR3 size: 17 residues. CDR1 is SGHVS, CDR2 FNYEAQ, per germline. V lost 5 bases and J 4 bases, leaving 21 bases between the germline ends. CDR3 bases: TGTGCCAGCAGCCCGCAAGTCCACCCCACCGGGTACAATGAGCAGTTCTTC. Amino acids: CASSPQVHPTGYNEQFF.

The rearrangement links TRBV7-9 to TRBJ2-5; 7 nucleotides agree with TRBD1. This CDR3 spans 15 amino acids. V was clipped by 0 bases and J by 1 base; unmatched bases: 2. Germline V gene data show CDR1 as SEHNR and CDR2 as FQNEAQ (reference sequence). The DNA of the CDR3 is TGTGCCAGCAGCTTAGCAGGACAGGCCCAAGAGACCCAGTACTTC. Protein sequence: CASSLAGQAQETQYF.

Here the CDR3 reads CASRPSDNRDSEAFF. The CDR3 DNA sequence: TGTGCCAGCCGTCCGAGTGACAATAGGGACTCTGAAGCTTTCTTT. V usage is TRBV25-1 and J usage is TRBJ1-1, with D tentatively TRBD1 (5 bases). The CDR3 is 15 amino acids. CDR1 MGHDK and CDR2 SYGVNS come from the germline V gene. V was clipped by 8 bases and J by 6 bases, with 22 bases between them.

This chain uses TRBV18 with TRBJ2-7, with D possibly being TRBD1 (5 bases). The germline gives CDR1 KGHSH, CDR2 LQKENI. There are 13 residues in the CDR3. With 6 bases removed from V and 1 base from J, the gap between germline ends came to 10 bases. CDR3 in amino acids: CASSHDSSYEQYF. Here the CDR3 DNA reads TGTGCCAGCTCGCACGACAGTTCCTACGAGCAGTACTTC.

The rearrangement links TRBV9 to TRBJ1-4; 8 bases line up with TRBD1. There are 15 residues in the CDR3. V shed 3 bases, J shed 5 bases, and the junction held 6 bases outside the gene matches. Germline V CDR1 and CDR2: SGDLS, YYNGEE. The CDR3 loop is CASSARTGRNEKLFF. As DNA, the CDR3 is TGTGCCAGCAGCGCACGGACAGGGAGGAATGAAAAACTGTTTTTT.

The J gene is TRBJ1-3, the V gene TRBV6-5, with a weak D call TRBD1 (5 bases). CDR1 is MNHEY, CDR2 SVGAGI, per germline. The CDR3 is made up of 15 amino acids. V was trimmed by 6 bases and J by 4 bases, leaving 16 bases between them. The CDR3 DNA is TGTGCCAGCAGACGAACAGGTTTTTCCGGAAACACCATATATTTT. Residues: CASRRTGFSGNTIYF.

The chain links TRBV11-1 to TRBJ2-5; D is possibly TRBD2 (5 bases). There are 13 residues in the CDR3. The germline gives CDR1 SGHAT, CDR2 FQDESV (reference sequence). Trimming cost V 5 bases and J 2 bases, with 9 bases left between them. The CDR3 DNA sequence: TGTGCCAGCAGCCGGGGAAATCAAGAGACCCAGTACTTC. This codes for CASSRGNQETQYF.

In its sample, this clone was seen once. The chain joins TRBV4-2 to TRBJ1-6; maybe TRBD1 (5 bases). Between the trimmed V and J ends, which lost 3 bases and 7 bases, there was a span of 19 bases. The CDR3 covers 17 residues. Germline V gene lookup returns CDR1 LGHNA and CDR2 YNFKEQ. This CDR3 is CASSHGPAPDTNSPLHF. The CDR3 bases are TGTGCCAGCAGCCACGGGCCGGCCCCGGACACAAATTCACCCCTCCACTTT.

V and J are TRBV9 and TRBJ1-2; 8 bases are shared with TRBD1. Per germline, CDR1 SGDLS and CDR2 YYNGEE. There are 14 residues in the CDR3. Losses at the gene ends were 4 bases for V and 4 bases for J; bases not matched to a gene: 6. CDR3 residues: CASSSDRVGYGYTF. The CDR3 bases are TGTGCCAGCAGCTCGGACAGGGTCGGCTATGGCTACACCTTC.

A single count supports this clone. The chain employs TRBV5-1 and TRBJ1-1; D gene uncertain. This CDR3 has 14 amino acids. V was trimmed by 6 bases and J by 0 bases, leaving 12 bases between them. Germline CDR1 and CDR2: SGHRS and YFSETQ. CDR3 in amino acids: CASTREGMNTEAFF. The DNA of the CDR3 is TGCGCCAGCACCCGGGAAGGGATGAACACTGAAGCTTTCTTT.

V usage is TRBV5-1 and J usage is TRBJ1-1; 11 nucleotides agree with TRBD1. The germline V gene encodes CDR1 SGHRS and CDR2 YFSETQ. CDR3 size: 15 residues. Germline trimming cut 4 bases from V and 4 bases from J; bases unmatched to any gene: 6. The CDR3 protein is CASSLDRGRGTEAFF. CDR3 nucleotide sequence: TGCGCCAGCAGCCTGGACAGGGGGCGGGGCACTGAAGCTTTCTTT. Looking up the rest from reference TRBV5-1 and TRBJ1-1 gives the full variable domain: KAGVTQTPRYLIKTRGQQVTLSCSPISGHRSVSWYQQTPGQGLQFLFEYFSETQRNKGNFPGRFSGRQFSNSRSEMNVSTLELGDSALYLCASSLDRGRGTEAFFGQGTRLTVV.

The V and J genes are TRBV10-2 and TRBJ2-7; no clear D gene. This CDR3 contains 14 residues. Trimming stripped 4 bases from V and 4 bases from J, with 14 bases between. Germline CDR1 is WSHSY and CDR2 is SAAADI. CDR3 coding DNA: TGCGCCAGCAGTGTTTCTTTCTATGCGTACGAGCAGTACTTC. This translates into CASSVSFYAYEQYF.

The genes are TRBV19 and TRBJ1-1; no clear D gene. This CDR3 is 16 amino acids long. V was cut by 3 bases and J by 5 bases, with 19 bases left in between. Per the germline V gene, CDR1 is LNHDA and CDR2 is SQIVND (reference sequence). Written as DNA, the CDR3 is TGTGCCAGTAGTATTTGGTGGGCAGCAGAACAGACTGAAGCTTTCTTT. Amino acids: CASSIWWAAEQTEAFF.

The chain uses TRBV2 and TRBJ1-1, with TRBD1 identical over 7 bases. CDR1 and CDR2 (germline): SNHLY, FYNNEI. This CDR3 contains 15 residues. V dropped 6 bases and J dropped 1; count of bases not matched to a gene: 8. CDR3 loop: CASRSAGGSNTEAFF. CDR3 DNA sequence: TGTGCCAGCAGATCGGCAGGGGGTTCGAACACTGAAGCTTTCTTT.

This chain uses TRBV5-6 with TRBJ1-2, with TRBD1 matching over 9 bases. V shed 4 bases, J shed 7 bases, and the junction held 5 bases outside the gene matches. Germline assignment: CDR1 SGHDT and CDR2 YYEEEE. This CDR3 comprises 13 residues. The CDR3 sequence is CASSPGTGPGYTF. The DNA for the CDR3 is TGTGCCAGCAGCCCAGGGACAGGGCCTGGCTACACCTTC. Looking up the rest from reference TRBV5-6 and TRBJ1-2 gives the full variable domain: DAGVTQSPTHLIKTRGQQVTLRCSPKSGHDTVSWYQQALGQGPQFIFQYYEEEERQRGNFPDRFSGHQFPNYSSELNVNALLLGDSALYLCASSPGTGPGYTFGSGTRLTVV.

The chain employs TRBV18 and TRBJ1-1, with a tentative D call TRBD1 (6 bases). V was cut by 5 bases and J by 5 bases, with 15 bases left in between. In germline, CDR1 is KGHSH, CDR2 LQKENI. The CDR3 has 14 amino acids. The CDR3 region has the DNA TGTGCCAGCTCATCGGTAGGGGGGGGAACTGAAGCTTTCTTT. Translated: CASSSVGGGTEAFF. Combining the CDR3 with reference TRBV18 and TRBJ1-1 gives the whole variable domain NAGVMQNPRHLVRRRGQEARLRCSPMKGHSHVYWYRQLPEEGLKFMVYLQKENIIDESGMPKERFSAEFPKEGPSILRIQQVVRGDSAAYFCASSSVGGGTEAFFGQGTRLTVV.

The rearrangement joins TRBV9 to TRBJ2-3; 7 bases line up with TRBD2. V shed 4 bases and J 2 bases; nucleotides not matched to a gene: 7. The CDR3 loop spans 15 amino acids. Looked up from germline, CDR1 is SGDLS and CDR2 is YYNGEE. CDR3 in amino acids: CASSPSAGTTDTQYF. The CDR3 DNA reads TGTGCCAGCAGCCCCTCAGCGGGAACCACAGATACGCAGTATTTT. The entire variable domain, with the rest obtained from reference TRBV9 and TRBJ2-3, is as follows: DSGVTQTPKHLITATGQRVTLRCSPRSGDLSVYWYQQSLDQGLQFLIQYYNGEERAKGNILERFSAQQFPDLHSELNLSSLELGDSALYFCASSPSAGTTDTQYFGPGTRLTVL.

This clone was observed a few times. The rearrangement links TRBV11-2 to TRBJ2-7; weak D call: TRBD1 (6 bases). CDR1 is SGHAT and CDR2 is FQNNGV in the germline V gene. V was clipped by 3 bases and J by 2 bases, with 11 bases between them. This CDR3 has 14 residues. The CDR3 DNA follows: TGTGCCAGCAGCTTTCCGGGACACCCCTACGAGCAGTACTTC. Translation gives CASSFPGHPYEQYF.

CDR3 protein: CATSGRTPRDSFISGELFF. CDR3 bases: TGTGCCACCAGCGGTCGAACCCCCCGGGACAGTTTCATTTCCGGGGAGCTGTTTTTT. This chain joins TRBV15 and TRBJ2-2, with 7 nucleotides matching TRBD1. V lost 5 bases, J lost 6 bases, and 21 bases stayed unmatched. This CDR3 is built from 19 residues. Germline V gives CDR1 LNHNV, CDR2 YYDKDF (reference sequence).

This chain links TRBV27 with TRBJ2-1; tentatively, D is TRBD2 (6 bases). V lost 8 bases and J lost 0, with 20 bases in between. Germline loops: CDR1 MNHEY, CDR2 SMNVEV (reference sequence). The CDR3 is 17 residues long. DNA for the CDR3: TGTGCCAGCCGCGCGGGTAGTAGCGGAAGCTCCTACAATGAGCAGTTCTTC. This codes for CASRAGSSGSSYNEQFF.

This clone was recorded once. CDR3 in amino acids: CASRADRGEGYTF. DNA of the CDR3: TGTGCCAGCAGAGCGGACAGGGGAGAAGGCTACACCTTC. The genes are TRBV6-1 and TRBJ1-2, with 9 nucleotides matching TRBD1. CDR1 is MNHNS and CDR2 is SASEGT in the germline V gene. This CDR3 is built from 13 residues. The trim removed 6 bases at V and 8 bases at J, leaving 7 bases unmatched.

This clone was detected only a few times. The genes are TRBV5-1 and TRBJ2-1; 11 positions agree with TRBD1. The germline V gene encodes CDR1 SGHRS and CDR2 YFSETQ. After removal of 4 bases from V and 4 bases from J, the junction contained 4 bases not matched to a gene. The CDR3 totals 15 residues. CDR3 residues: CASSRGQGGYNEQFF. CDR3 DNA sequence: TGCGCCAGCAGCCGGGGACAGGGGGGATACAATGAGCAGTTCTTC.

J is TRBJ2-7 and V is TRBV5-3; TRBD1 matches 10 bases. TRBV5-3 is flagged as an ORF with uncertain function. The CDR3 extends over 17 amino acids. J gave up 3 bases and V 0 bases, and 9 bases lay outside the gene matches. As DNA, the CDR3 is TGTGCCAGAAGCTTGGTGGTCGGGACAGGGGTTAGCTACGAGCAGTACTTC. It codes for CARSLVVGTGVSYEQYF.

Turning to this clone: At one of its ends the junction is not consistent with the germline gene, which may arise from a read error. The chain has TRBV5-4 and TRBJ1-1; D not resolved. In germline, CDR1 is SGHNT, CDR2 YYREEE (reference sequence). The CDR3 has 14 residues. The chain's CDR3 is CASSLVSGNTEAFF. DNA of the CDR3: TGTGCCAGCAGCTTGGTCTCGGGAAACACCGAAGCTTTCTTT.

The rearrangement uses TRBV6-4 and TRBJ2-1; TRBD1 matches 9 bases. In germline, CDR1 is MRHNA, CDR2 SNTAGT. The V gene end was trimmed by 6 bases and the J gene end by 7 bases; junction bases not matched to a gene: 7. The length of the CDR3 is 14 residues. Here the CDR3 reads CASRTGTGSNEQFF. The DNA of the CDR3 is TGTGCCAGCAGAACCGGGACAGGGTCGAATGAGCAGTTCTTC.